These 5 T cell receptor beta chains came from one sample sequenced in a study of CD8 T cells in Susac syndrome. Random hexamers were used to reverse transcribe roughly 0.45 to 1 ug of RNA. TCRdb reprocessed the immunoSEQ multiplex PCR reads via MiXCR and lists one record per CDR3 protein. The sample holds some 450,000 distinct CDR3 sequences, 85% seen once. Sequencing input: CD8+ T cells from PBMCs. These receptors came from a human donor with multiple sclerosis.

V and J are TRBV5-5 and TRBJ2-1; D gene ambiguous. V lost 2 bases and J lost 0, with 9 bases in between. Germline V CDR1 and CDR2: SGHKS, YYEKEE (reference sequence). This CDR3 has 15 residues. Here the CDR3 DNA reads TGTGCCAGCAGCTTAGGAGTTGCCTCCTACAATGAGCAGTTCTTC. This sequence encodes CASSLGVASYNEQFF.

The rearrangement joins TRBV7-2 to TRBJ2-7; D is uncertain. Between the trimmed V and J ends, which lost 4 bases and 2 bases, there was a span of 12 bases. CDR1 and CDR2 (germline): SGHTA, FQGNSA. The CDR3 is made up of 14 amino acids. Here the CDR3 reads CASSSFTRTYEQYF. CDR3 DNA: TGTGCCAGCAGCTCCTTTACACGAACCTACGAGCAGTACTTC.

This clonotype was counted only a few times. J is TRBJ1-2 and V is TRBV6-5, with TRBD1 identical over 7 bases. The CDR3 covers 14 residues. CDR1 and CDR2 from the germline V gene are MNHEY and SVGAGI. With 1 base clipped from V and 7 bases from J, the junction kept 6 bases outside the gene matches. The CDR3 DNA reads TGTGCCAGCAGTTACTTACAGGGGTTGAGTGGCTACACCTTC. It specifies CASSYLQGLSGYTF.

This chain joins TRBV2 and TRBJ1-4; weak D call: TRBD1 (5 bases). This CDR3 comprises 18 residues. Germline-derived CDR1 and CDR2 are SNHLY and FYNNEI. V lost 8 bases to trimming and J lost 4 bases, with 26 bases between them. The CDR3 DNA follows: TGTGCCAGCCATGGCAGCCTGGCTGGGGACCTCCTTAATGAAAAACTGTTTTTT. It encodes CASHGSLAGDLLNEKLFF.

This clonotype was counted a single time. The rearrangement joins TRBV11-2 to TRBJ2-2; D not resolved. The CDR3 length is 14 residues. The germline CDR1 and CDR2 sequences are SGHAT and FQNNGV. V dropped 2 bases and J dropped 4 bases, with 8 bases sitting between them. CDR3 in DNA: TGTGCCAGCAGCTTATGGTTGAGCACCGGGGAGCTGTTTTTT. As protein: CASSLWLSTGELFF.